Below are 30 T cell receptor beta chains sequenced from a single sample in a study of vaccination and CD4 T cells after COVID-19. TCRdb fed the PCR reads into MiXCR, producing one record per CDR3 protein. The table records some 15,000 distinct CDR3 sequences, 66% of them present only once. The source was CD4+ T cells from blood, collected after SARS-CoV-2 vaccination. These receptors originate from a human donor who had recovered from COVID-19.

V gene TRBV20-1 combines with J gene TRBJ1-2; D unresolved. The CDR3 totals 13 residues. V shed 4 bases and J shed 2 bases, with 11 bases lying between them. Germline V gene data show CDR1 as DFQATT and CDR2 as SNEGSKA (reference sequence). The CDR3 bases are TGCAGTGCTACAGCCACAGACAACTATGGCTACACCTTC. Protein sequence: CSATATDNYGYTF.

This clonotype was observed a handful of times. The chain recombines TRBV19 with TRBJ2-7; D is ambiguous. From germline, CDR1 is LNHDA and CDR2 SQIVND (reference sequence). The V and J ends lost 5 bases and 2 bases respectively, with 16 bases between them. The CDR3 is 15 residues long. The CDR3 bases are TGTGCCAGTAGTTCCGCGAGCGCTCAAACCTACGAGCAGTACTTC. This translates into CASSSASAQTYEQYF.

For this clonotype: At one end the junction does not follow the germline gene, possibly because of a read error. V gene TRBV6-1 combines with J gene TRBJ2-1; 9 bases line up with TRBD1. The V gene's germline CDR1 is MNHNS and CDR2 SASEGT. CDR3 length: 12 residues. Here the CDR3 DNA reads TGTGCCAGCAGTACGGGACAGGGCCCTATTGAGTTC. As protein: CASSTGQGPIEF.

The chain has TRBV7-8 and TRBJ2-3; D is perhaps TRBD1 or TRBD2 (5 bases each). With 7 bases removed from V and 0 bases from J, the gap between germline ends came to 14 bases. The germline CDR1 and CDR2 sequences are SGHVS and FQNEAQ. CDR3 length: 15 amino acids. CDR3 loop: CASTPGPSSTDTQYF. The CDR3 nucleotides are TGTGCCAGCACTCCGGGGCCTTCTAGCACAGATACGCAGTATTTT. Full variable domain (remainder filled in from reference TRBV7-8 and TRBJ2-3): GAGVSQSPRYKVAKRGQDVALRCDPISGHVSLFWYQQALGQGPEFLTYFQNEAQLDKSGLPSDRFFAERPEGSVSTLKIQRTQQEDSAVYLCASTPGPSSTDTQYFGPGTRLTVL.

The chain has TRBV21-1 and TRBJ1-5; TRBD1 was called by the table and not checked on the DNA. TRBV21-1 is an annotated pseudogene. The CDR3 has 13 residues. The CDR3 coding sequence is TGTGCCAGCAGCCCCGGACAGGTAGGGCCCCAGCATTTT. It encodes CASSPGQVGPQHF.

The chain joins TRBV6-1 to TRBJ1-5, with 8 bases aligning to TRBD1. The CDR3 contains 14 residues. Looked up from germline, CDR1 is MNHNS and CDR2 is SASEGT. With 2 bases clipped from V and 6 bases from J, the junction kept 3 bases outside the gene matches. The CDR3 DNA is TGTGCCAGCAGTGAAAACAGGGGGGGTCAGCCCCAGCATTTT. Translated: CASSENRGGQPQHF.

This clonotype was detected once. CDR3 sequence (DNA): TGTGCCAGCAGCACTAGCGGCGGGGCAGGTTTCTATGGCTACACCTTC. It translates to CASSTSGGAGFYGYTF. V gene TRBV7-9 combines with J gene TRBJ1-2; tentative D call: TRBD1 (5 bases). This CDR3 spans 16 amino acids. V shed 5 bases and J shed 4 bases, with 20 bases lying between them. From germline, CDR1 is SEHNR and CDR2 FQNEAQ (reference sequence).

This clonotype showed up just once. This sequence joins TRBV19 and TRBJ2-5, with unresolved D. This CDR3 is built from 15 residues. CDR1 and CDR2 from the germline V gene are LNHDA and SQIVND (reference sequence). V lost 7 bases, J lost 0 bases, and 15 bases lay in between. The CDR3 bases are TGTGCCAGTACGGGTGGAGCTGCCAACCAAGAGACCCAGTACTTC. Its protein is CASTGGAANQETQYF.

This clonotype was observed a handful of times. The chain carries TRBV19 and TRBJ2-5; weak D call: TRBD2 (5 bases). The CDR3 spans 16 residues. Trimming stripped 3 bases from V and 2 bases from J, with 16 bases between. Germline V gives CDR1 LNHDA, CDR2 SQIVND (reference sequence). As DNA, the CDR3 is TGTGCCAGTAGTATGACCAGCACTAGATTTCAAGAGACCCAGTACTTC. Its protein product is CASSMTSTRFQETQYF. The whole variable domain, remainder taken from reference TRBV19 and TRBJ2-5, is DGGITQSPKYLFRKEGQNVTLSCEQNLNHDAMYWYRQDPGQGLRLIYYSQIVNDFQKGDIAEGYSVSREKKESFPLTVTSAQKNPTAFYLCASSMTSTRFQETQYFGPGTRLLVL.

V usage is TRBV7-9 and J usage is TRBJ1-1, with 8 bases aligning to TRBD1. The CDR3 is made up of 14 amino acids. The ends lost 6 bases at V and 5 bases at J; junction bases unmatched: 8. Germline CDR1 reads SEHNR; CDR2 reads FQNEAQ (reference sequence). The CDR3 DNA follows: TGTGCCAGCAGTCTGCGGACAGGGCGAACTGAAGCTTTCTTT. Amino acids: CASSLRTGRTEAFF.

This rearrangement joins TRBV28 to TRBJ1-1; D is perhaps TRBD1 (6 bases). Germline V gives CDR1 MDHEN, CDR2 SYDVKM. Deletions cut 5 bases from V and 5 bases from J, with 12 bases between. This CDR3 is built from 13 residues. The CDR3 DNA reads TGTGCCAGCAGTCCAATCAGGGGAACTGAAGCTTTCTTT. Protein: CASSPIRGTEAFF.

The chain has TRBV11-2 and TRBJ2-7, with D possibly TRBD1 on 5 matching bases. Trimming shortened V by 6 bases and J by 2 bases, and 17 bases separated the two germline ends. The CDR3 extends over 15 amino acids. CDR1 and CDR2 (germline): SGHAT, FQNNGV. The CDR3 bases are TGTGCCAGCAGGGCCCACGGACAACTTACCTACGAGCAGTACTTC. The encoded protein is CASRAHGQLTYEQYF.

The chain uses TRBV19 and TRBJ2-3; maybe TRBD1 (5 bases). The CDR3 contains 14 residues. V lost 3 bases and J lost 4, with 11 bases in between. The germline gives CDR1 LNHDA, CDR2 SQIVND (reference sequence). As DNA, the CDR3 is TGTGCCAGTAGTATCAGGGTGTCCCCAGATACGCAGTATTTT. Translation: CASSIRVSPDTQYF. Full variable domain (missing parts from reference TRBV19 and TRBJ2-3): DGGITQSPKYLFRKEGQNVTLSCEQNLNHDAMYWYRQDPGQGLRLIYYSQIVNDFQKGDIAEGYSVSREKKESFPLTVTSAQKNPTAFYLCASSIRVSPDTQYFGPGTRLTVL.

This clonotype showed up just a few times. The genes are TRBV19 and TRBJ2-3, with a weak D call TRBD1 (7 bases). Germline CDR1 and CDR2: LNHDA and SQIVND (reference sequence). Trimming took off 3 bases at V and 5 bases at J, with 15 bases between the two ends. This CDR3 is 15 amino acids long. The CDR3 loop is CASSISAGGGDTQYF. CDR3 in DNA: TGTGCCAGTAGTATCTCCGCAGGGGGAGGAGATACGCAGTATTTT.

The V and J genes are TRBV6-2 or TRBV6-3 and TRBJ1-5; D is perhaps TRBD1 (5 bases). This CDR3 spans 13 amino acids. The V gene lost 8 bases and the J gene lost 2 bases, with 10 bases spanning the gap. Germline assignment: CDR1 MNHEY and CDR2 SVGEGT. The DNA for the CDR3 is TGTGCCAGCCATGGGGCGGGCAATCAGCCCCAGCATTTT. Its protein product is CASHGAGNQPQHF.

This clonotype was counted a single time. The CDR3 nucleotides are TGTGCCTGGAGTGGAGCGGGAGTGCTGCAAGAGACCCAGTACTTC. It specifies CAWSGAGVLQETQYF. The V gene is TRBV30, the J gene TRBJ2-5, with 8 bases lining up with TRBD2. CDR3 size: 15 residues. Looked up from germline, CDR1 is GTSNPN and CDR2 is SVGIG (reference sequence). Germline trimming cut 1 base from V and 2 bases from J; bases unmatched to any gene: 6.

CDR3 in amino acids: CASSVGQQETQYF. DNA for the CDR3: TGTGCCAGCAGTGTTGGGCAGCAAGAGACCCAGTACTTC. The rearrangement uses TRBV6-1 and TRBJ2-5, with D unresolved. This CDR3 is 13 amino acids long. Germline V gene lookup returns CDR1 MNHNS and CDR2 SASEGT. The V end lost 4 bases, the J end lost 2 bases, and 8 bases lay between the germline ends.

The chain carries TRBV7-9 and TRBJ1-1; 10 positions agree with TRBD1. Losses at the gene ends were 5 bases for V and 4 bases for J; bases not matched to a gene: 10. Per germline, CDR1 SEHNR and CDR2 FQNEAQ (reference sequence). This CDR3 is 16 amino acids long. In DNA, the CDR3 is TGTGCCAGCAGCCCTGGGACGGGACAGGGGCCCACTGAAGCTTTCTTT. Its protein product is CASSPGTGQGPTEAFF.

The V and J genes are TRBV20-1 and TRBJ2-3; 10 nucleotides agree with TRBD2. In germline, CDR1 is DFQATT, CDR2 SNEGSKA (reference sequence). This CDR3 comprises 14 residues. With V trimmed by 5 bases and J by 3 bases, 5 bases remained unmatched. CDR3 coding DNA: TGCAGTGCTGGACCTAGCGGGAGTACAGATACGCAGTATTTT. Encoded protein: CSAGPSGSTDTQYF.

This clonotype turned up a few times. V and J are TRBV19 and TRBJ1-2; weak D call: TRBD1 (5 bases). Trimming removed 5 bases from V and 1 base from J, with 11 bases in between. Germline CDR1 is LNHDA and CDR2 is SQIVND (reference sequence). This CDR3 has 14 amino acids. The CDR3, as DNA: TGTGCCAGTAGTTCGGGACCGTATAACTATGGCTACACCTTC. The encoded protein is CASSSGPYNYGYTF.

The chain is built from TRBV7-9 and TRBJ2-5; the match to TRBD2 covers 12 bases. Germline-derived CDR1 and CDR2 are SEHNR and FQNEAQ (reference sequence). The CDR3 spans 17 residues. Trimming at V came to 2 bases and at J to 5 bases, leaving 9 bases not matched to a gene. CDR3: CASSLPSGRVHGETQYF. The DNA of the CDR3 is TGTGCCAGCAGCTTACCTAGCGGGAGGGTCCATGGGGAGACCCAGTACTTC.

J is TRBJ1-6 and V is TRBV27, with D unresolved. The CDR3 spans 13 residues. Trimming took off 8 bases at V and 3 bases at J, with 8 bases between the two ends. Germline lookup yields CDR1 MNHEY and CDR2 SMNVEV (reference sequence). This CDR3 reads CASSWDYNSPLHF. The CDR3 DNA reads TGTGCCAGCTCCTGGGACTATAATTCACCCCTCCACTTT.

The chain links TRBV19 to TRBJ1-6, with a possible D match to TRBD1 (6 bases). Per germline, CDR1 LNHDA and CDR2 SQIVND (reference sequence). The CDR3 is made up of 15 amino acids. Trimming took 7 bases from V and 8 from J, leaving 18 bases between them. This CDR3 is CASTRTGGADSPLHF. The DNA for the CDR3 is TGTGCCAGTACCAGGACCGGGGGCGCCGATTCACCCCTCCACTTT. The whole variable domain, filled in from reference TRBV19 and TRBJ1-6, reads DGGITQSPKYLFRKEGQNVTLSCEQNLNHDAMYWYRQDPGQGLRLIYYSQIVNDFQKGDIAEGYSVSREKKESFPLTVTSAQKNPTAFYLCASTRTGGADSPLHFGNGTRLTVT.

The rearrangement uses TRBV6-1 and TRBJ1-5, with unresolved D. With 3 bases removed from V and 1 base from J, the gap between germline ends came to 7 bases. Germline assignment: CDR1 MNHNS and CDR2 SASEGT. This CDR3 is built from 14 residues. CDR3 residues: CASSDLVSNQPQHF. The CDR3 DNA reads as TGTGCCAGCAGTGATTTGGTAAGCAATCAGCCCCAGCATTTT.

The rearrangement uses TRBV6-1 and TRBJ1-5; the match to TRBD1 covers 10 bases. This CDR3 has 17 amino acids. The V segment lost 5 bases and the J segment 2 bases; nucleotides outside the gene matches: 9. Germline-derived CDR1 and CDR2 are MNHNS and SASEGT. This CDR3 is CASSPDRGMFGNQPQHF. The DNA for the CDR3 is TGTGCCAGCAGTCCGGACAGGGGGATGTTTGGCAATCAGCCCCAGCATTTT.

J is TRBJ1-5 and V is TRBV10-3, with TRBD1 matching 11 bases. Trimming at V came to 3 bases and at J to 6 bases, leaving 7 bases not matched to a gene. This CDR3 has 16 amino acids. CDR1 is ENHRY and CDR2 is SYGVKD in the germline V gene. The chain's CDR3 is CAISEHGQGAGQPQHF. The DNA of the CDR3 is TGTGCCATCAGTGAACACGGACAGGGGGCAGGTCAGCCCCAGCATTTT.

The CDR3 spells CASSGGANYGYTF. CDR3 bases: TGTGCCAGCAGCGGGGGGGCCAACTATGGCTACACCTTC. The chain combines TRBV6-1 with TRBJ1-2, with D maybe TRBD1 (6 bases). Germline values: CDR1 MNHNS, CDR2 SASEGT. V lost 6 bases to trimming and J lost 2 bases, with 10 bases between them. CDR3 size: 13 residues.

The chain joins TRBV6-1 to TRBJ2-1; D unresolved. Germline V gene sequence: CDR1 MNHNS, CDR2 SASEGT. The CDR3 extends over 17 amino acids. Trimming removed 1 base at V and 3 bases at J, with 16 bases between. CDR3 residues: CASSEEASSVFYNEQFF. The CDR3, as DNA: TGTGCCAGCAGTGAAGAGGCCTCCTCGGTGTTCTACAATGAGCAGTTCTTC.

This chain links TRBV28 with TRBJ1-2, with TRBD1 as a possible D gene (5 bases). The V gene's germline CDR1 is MDHEN and CDR2 SYDVKM. The CDR3 loop spans 12 amino acids. Trimming pared 6 bases from V and 6 bases from J, leaving 11 bases between. This chain's CDR3 is CASRTAGNGYTF. The CDR3 coding sequence is TGTGCCAGCAGGACAGCCGGAAATGGCTACACCTTC.

J is TRBJ2-3 and V is TRBV20-1; 9 bases are a match to TRBD2. V shed 6 bases, J shed 3 bases, and the junction held 7 bases outside the gene matches. Germline V gene data show CDR1 as DFQATT and CDR2 as SNEGSKA (reference sequence). CDR3 length: 14 amino acids. CDR3 region: CSAPRAGGTDTQYF. Written as DNA, the CDR3 is TGCAGTGCCCCGCGGGCGGGAGGGACAGATACGCAGTATTTT.